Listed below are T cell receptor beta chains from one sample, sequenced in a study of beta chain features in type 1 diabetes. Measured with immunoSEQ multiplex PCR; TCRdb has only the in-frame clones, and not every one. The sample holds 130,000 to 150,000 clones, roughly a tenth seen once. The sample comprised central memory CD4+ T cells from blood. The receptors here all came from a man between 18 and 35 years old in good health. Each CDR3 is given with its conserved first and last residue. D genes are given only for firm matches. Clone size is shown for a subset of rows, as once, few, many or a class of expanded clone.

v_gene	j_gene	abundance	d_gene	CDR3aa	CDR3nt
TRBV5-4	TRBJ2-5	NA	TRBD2	CASSQGAGGPETQYF	TGTGCCAGCAGCCAAGGAGCGGGGGGGCCGGAGACCCAGTACTTC
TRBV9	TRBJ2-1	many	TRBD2	CASNAGGYNEQFF	TGTGCCAGCAACGCGGGGGGCTACAATGAGCAGTTCTTC
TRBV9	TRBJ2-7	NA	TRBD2	CASSKQPLAGVEQYF	TGTGCCAGCAGCAAACAACCTCTAGCGGGGGTCGAGCAGTACTTC
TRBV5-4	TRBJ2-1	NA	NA	CASSLGQVRNNEQFF	TGTGCCAGCAGCTTGGGTCAGGTACGGAACAATGAGCAGTTCTTC
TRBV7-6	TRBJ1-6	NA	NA	CASSPSVGDRSPLHF	TGTGCCAGCAGCCCGTCGGTAGGGGATCGGTCACCCCTCCACTTT
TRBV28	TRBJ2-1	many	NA	CASRSGESYNEQFF	TGTGCCAGCCGTTCAGGCGAGTCCTACAATGAGCAGTTCTTC
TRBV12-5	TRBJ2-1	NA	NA	CASGFAGGEQFF	TGTGCTAGTGGTTTCGCGGGTGGTGAGCAGTTCTTC
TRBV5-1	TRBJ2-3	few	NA	CASSLESEQYF	TGCGCCAGCAGCTTGGAGTCAGAGCAGTATTTT
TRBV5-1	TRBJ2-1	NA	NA	CASSQQGGLEQFF	TGCGCCAGCAGCCAACAGGGCGGGCTTGAGCAGTTCTTC
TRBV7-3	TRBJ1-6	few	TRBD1	CASGDRGDSPLHF	TGTGCCAGCGGGGACAGGGGTGATTCACCCCTCCACTTT
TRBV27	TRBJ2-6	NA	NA	CASSFRWGEIGSGANVLTF	TGTGCCAGCAGTTTTCGGTGGGGAGAGATAGGCTCTGGGGCCAACGTCCTGACTTTC
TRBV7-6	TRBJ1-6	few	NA	CASSPTTISPLHF	TGTGCCAGCAGCCCGACGACTATTTCACCCCTCCACTTT
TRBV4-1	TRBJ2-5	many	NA	CASSQDGSPGETQYF	TGCGCCAGCAGCCAAGACGGGTCCCCGGGGGAGACCCAGTACTTC
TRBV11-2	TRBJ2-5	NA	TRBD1	CASSSTGGFTQETQYF	TGTGCCAGCAGCTCGACAGGGGGCTTTACCCAAGAGACCCAGTACTTC
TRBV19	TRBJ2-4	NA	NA	CASSNQGAKNIQYF	TGTGCCAGTAGTAACCAGGGGGCCAAAAACATTCAGTACTTC
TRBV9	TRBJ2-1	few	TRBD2	CASSTEAGGYNEQFF	TGTGCCAGCAGCACCGAGGCGGGGGGGTACAATGAGCAGTTCTTC
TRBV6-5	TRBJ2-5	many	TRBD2	CASSSVGGETQYF	TGTGCCAGCAGTTCTGTGGGGGGGGAGACCCAGTACTTC
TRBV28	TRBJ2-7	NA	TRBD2	CASSFHAGGSYEQYF	TGTGCCAGCAGTTTCCATGCGGGGGGCTCCTACGAGCAGTACTTC
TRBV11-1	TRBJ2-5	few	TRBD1	CASSTHRGQETQYF	TGTGCCAGCAGCACTCACAGGGGCCAAGAGACCCAGTACTTC
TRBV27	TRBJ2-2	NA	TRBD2	CASSLGTSVTGELFF	TGTGCCAGCAGTTTAGGGACTAGCGTAACCGGGGAGCTGTTTTTT
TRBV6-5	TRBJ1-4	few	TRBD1	CAIRDSATNEKLFF	TGTGCCATCAGGGACAGTGCAACTAATGAAAAACTGTTTTTT
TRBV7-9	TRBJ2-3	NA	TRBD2	CASSLGQLAILPTDTQYF	TGTGCCAGCAGCTTAGGGCAACTAGCGATCCTCCCCACAGATACGCAGTATTTT
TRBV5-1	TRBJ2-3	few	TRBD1	CASRGQGGSTDTQYF	TGCGCCAGCAGAGGACAGGGGGGGAGCACAGATACGCAGTATTTT
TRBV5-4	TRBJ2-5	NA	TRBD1	CASSTGQAPETQYF	TGTGCCAGCAGCACAGGACAGGCCCCAGAGACCCAGTACTTC
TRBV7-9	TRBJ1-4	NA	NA	CASSLGGRGEKLFF	TGTGCCAGCAGCTTAGGGGGGCGAGGTGAAAAACTGTTTTTT
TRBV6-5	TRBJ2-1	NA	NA	CASSYGAGSYNEQFF	TGTGCCAGCAGTTACGGGGCAGGCTCCTACAATGAGCAGTTCTTC
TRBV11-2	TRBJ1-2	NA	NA	CASSLDRAYGYTF	TGTGCCAGCAGCTTAGACAGGGCCTATGGCTACACCTTC
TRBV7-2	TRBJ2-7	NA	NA	CASSLEAGVYEQYF	TGTGCCAGCAGCTTAGAGGCAGGGGTCTACGAGCAGTACTTC
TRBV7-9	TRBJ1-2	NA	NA	CASSFNANYGYTF	TGTGCCAGCAGCTTTAATGCTAACTATGGCTACACCTTC
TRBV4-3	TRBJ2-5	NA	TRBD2	CASSQGTSEVIQYF	TGCGCCAGCAGCCAAGGGACTAGCGAAGTGATCCAGTACTTC
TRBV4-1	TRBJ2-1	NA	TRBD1	CASSQEGDRGSNEQFF	TGCGCCAGCAGCCAAGAAGGGGACAGGGGGAGTAATGAGCAGTTCTTC
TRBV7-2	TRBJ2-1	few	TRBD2	CASSLDMRGGRNEQFF	TGTGCCAGCAGCTTAGATATGCGGGGGGGGAGGAATGAGCAGTTCTTC
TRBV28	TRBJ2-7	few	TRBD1	CASSPLHSGTGEYF	TGTGCCAGCAGTCCGCTACACTCCGGGACAGGAGAGTACTTC
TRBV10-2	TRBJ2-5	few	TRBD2	CASSEGSGGQETQYF	TGCGCCAGCAGTGAGGGGAGCGGGGGACAAGAGACCCAGTACTTC
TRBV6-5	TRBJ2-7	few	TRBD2	CASSYGSGGTYEQYF	TGTGCCAGCAGTTACGGCAGCGGGGGGACCTACGAGCAGTACTTC
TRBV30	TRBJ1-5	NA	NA	CAWSVGYQPQHF	TGTGCCTGGAGTGTCGGGTATCAGCCCCAGCATTTT
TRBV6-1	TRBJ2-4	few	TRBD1	CASGPGGHIQYF	TGTGCCTCCGGGCCAGGGGGACACATTCAGTACTTC